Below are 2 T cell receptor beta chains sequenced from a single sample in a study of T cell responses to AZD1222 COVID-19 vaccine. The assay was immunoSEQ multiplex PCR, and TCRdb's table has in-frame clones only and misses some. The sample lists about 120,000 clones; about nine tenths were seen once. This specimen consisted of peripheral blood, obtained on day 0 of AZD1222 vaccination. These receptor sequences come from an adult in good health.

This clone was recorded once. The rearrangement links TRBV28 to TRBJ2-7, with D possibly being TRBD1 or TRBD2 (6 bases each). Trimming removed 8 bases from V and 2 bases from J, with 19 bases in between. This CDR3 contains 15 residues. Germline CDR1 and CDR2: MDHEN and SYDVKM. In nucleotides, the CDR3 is TGTGCCAGCCTGACGGTTGGGGGGCCCACCTACGAGCAGTACTTC. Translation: CASLTVGGPTYEQYF.

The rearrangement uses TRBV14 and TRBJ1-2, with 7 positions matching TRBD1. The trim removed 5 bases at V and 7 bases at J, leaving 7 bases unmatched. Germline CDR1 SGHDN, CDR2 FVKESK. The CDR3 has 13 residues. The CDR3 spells CASSEGYRGGYTF. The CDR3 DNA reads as TGTGCCAGCAGCGAAGGGTACAGGGGTGGCTACACCTTC.